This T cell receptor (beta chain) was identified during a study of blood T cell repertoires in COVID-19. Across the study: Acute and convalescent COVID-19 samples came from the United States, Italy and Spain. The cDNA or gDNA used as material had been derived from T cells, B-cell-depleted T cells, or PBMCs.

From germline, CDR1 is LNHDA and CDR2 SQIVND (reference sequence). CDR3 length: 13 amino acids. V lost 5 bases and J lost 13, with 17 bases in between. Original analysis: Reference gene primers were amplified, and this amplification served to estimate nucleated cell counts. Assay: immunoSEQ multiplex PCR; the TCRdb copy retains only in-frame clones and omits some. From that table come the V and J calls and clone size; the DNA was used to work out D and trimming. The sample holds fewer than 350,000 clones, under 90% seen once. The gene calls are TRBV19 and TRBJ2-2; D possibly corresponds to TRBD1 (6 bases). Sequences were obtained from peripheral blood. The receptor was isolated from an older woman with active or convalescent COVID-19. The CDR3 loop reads CASSVRTVSGLFF. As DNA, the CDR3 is TGTGCCAGTAGTGTCCGGACAGTAAGCGGGCTGTTTTTT.